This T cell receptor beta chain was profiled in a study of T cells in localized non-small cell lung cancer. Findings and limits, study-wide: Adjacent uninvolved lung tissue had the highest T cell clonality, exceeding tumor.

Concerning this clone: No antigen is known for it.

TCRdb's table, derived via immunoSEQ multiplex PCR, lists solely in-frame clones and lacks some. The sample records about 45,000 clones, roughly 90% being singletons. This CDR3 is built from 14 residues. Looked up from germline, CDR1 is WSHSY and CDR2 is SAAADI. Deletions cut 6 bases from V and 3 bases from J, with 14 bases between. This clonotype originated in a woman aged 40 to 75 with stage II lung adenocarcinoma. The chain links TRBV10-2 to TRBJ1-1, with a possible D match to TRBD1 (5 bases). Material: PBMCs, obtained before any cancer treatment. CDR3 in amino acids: CASSGGVGHTEAFF. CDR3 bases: TGCGCCAGCAGCGGCGGTGTGGGGCACACTGAAGCTTTCTTT.